The rows below give T cell receptor beta chains drawn from one sample of a study of blood T cell repertoires in COVID-19. The repertoire was sequenced with immunoSEQ multiplex PCR; TCRdb's copy has only in-frame clones and lacks some. This sample yields 70,000 or so clones, of which about nine tenths are seen a single time; approximately 4.9% belongs to the top ten. Sequencing was performed on peripheral blood. These receptors were taken from a woman younger than 35 with acute or convalescent COVID-19. CDR3s include the opening cysteine and the closing phenylalanine or tryptophan. D genes are given only for firm matches. Clone size is given for some rows only: seen once, a few or many times, or a class if the clone is expanded.

j_gene	abundance	v_gene	d_gene	CDR3nt	CDR3aa
TRBJ1-2	NA	TRBV5-6	NA	TGTGCCAGCAGCCAAACAGGGTACTATGGCTACACCTTC	CASSQTGYYGYTF
TRBJ1-2	NA	TRBV30	TRBD1	TGTGCCTGGAGATCGGACAGGCGGGTGGGTGGCTACACCTTC	CAWRSDRRVGGYTF
TRBJ1-6	NA	TRBV28	NA	TGTGCCAGCAGGACCTCGGGTGGCTTTAGATCACCCCTCCACTTT	CASRTSGGFRSPLHF
TRBJ2-7	NA	TRBV20-1	TRBD2	TGCAGTGCTAGTCCTGGACTAGCGGATTCCGAGCAGTACTTC	CSASPGLADSEQYF
TRBJ2-5	NA	TRBV5-1	TRBD2	TGCGCCAGCAGCTTAAGCGGGGGGTGGCAAGAGACCCAGTACTTC	CASSLSGGWQETQYF
TRBJ1-5	NA	TRBV19	NA	TGTGCCAGTAGAGGGGGGGTTAATCAGCCCCAGCATTTT	CASRGGVNQPQHF
TRBJ2-1	NA	TRBV4-1	TRBD2	TGCGCCAGCAGCCAAGGTCTAGCGGGAGGTCGGGGGAATGAGCAGTTCTTC	CASSQGLAGGRGNEQFF
TRBJ2-3	NA	TRBV6-6	NA	TGTGCCAGCAACCCGGACGGGCCCCGGGGTACGCAGTATTTT	CASNPDGPRGTQYF
TRBJ2-2	NA	TRBV29-1	TRBD2	TGCAGCGTCGGGTCGGGGGGTTACACCGGGGAGCTGTTTTTT	CSVGSGGYTGELFF
TRBJ1-4	NA	TRBV2	TRBD1	TGTGCCAGCAGTGAAGCCGGGACAGGGGTTGAAAAACTGTTTTTT	CASSEAGTGVEKLFF
TRBJ1-6	NA	TRBV18	TRBD1	TGTGCCAGCTCTCGGGACAGATATAATTCACCCCTCCACTTT	CASSRDRYNSPLHF
TRBJ2-5	NA	TRBV15	TRBD1	TGTGCCACCAAGACAGGGGGCGAAGAGACCCAGTACTTC	CATKTGGEETQYF
TRBJ1-6	NA	TRBV2	TRBD1	TGTGCCAGCAGAAACGACAGGGACTCACCCCTCCACTTT	CASRNDRDSPLHF
TRBJ2-2	NA	TRBV9	TRBD2	TGTGCCAGCAGCGTAGGGGGAGGGGTGAACACCGGGGAGCTGTTTTTT	CASSVGGGVNTGELFF
TRBJ2-2	NA	TRBV7-8	NA	TGTGCCAGCAGCCCTCGCCCCTTGGGCCCAACCGGGGAGCTGTTTTTT	CASSPRPLGPTGELFF
TRBJ2-3	NA	TRBV5-1	NA	TGCGCCAGCAGCTTGGGCGAAGGAGGGCAGTATTTT	CASSLGEGGQYF
TRBJ1-4	once	TRBV5-1	NA	TGCGCCAGCAGTCCCGACAGTAATGAAAAACTGTTTTTT	CASSPDSNEKLFF
TRBJ2-3	once	TRBV5-5	NA	TGTGCCAGCAGCCCTAAAGGCGGTGAGAAGGGCACAGATACGCAGTATTTT	CASSPKGGEKGTDTQYF
TRBJ1-1	NA	TRBV9	TRBD1	TGTGCCACCTCTCCCAGGGGGCCCACTGAAGCTTTCTTT	CATSPRGPTEAFF
TRBJ1-2	NA	TRBV5-6	NA	TGTGCCAGCAGCCCCGGAGTTTCTAACTATGGCTACACCTTC	CASSPGVSNYGYTF
TRBJ2-3	NA	TRBV14	NA	TGTGCCAGCAGCCAAGGGGAGACTAGCACAGATACGCAGTATTTT	CASSQGETSTDTQYF
TRBJ2-7	NA	TRBV6-2/TRBV6-3	TRBD2	TGTGCCAGCAGTCTCGGGGGGAGCTCCTACGAGCAGTACTTC	CASSLGGSSYEQYF
TRBJ1-1	NA	TRBV13	TRBD1	TGTGCCAGCAGCTCCAGGACAGGATACATGAACACTGAAGCTTTCTTT	CASSSRTGYMNTEAFF
TRBJ1-2	NA	TRBV19	TRBD1	TGTGCCAGTAGTAGGGGGCAGGGGGCGGCTGGCTACACCTTC	CASSRGQGAAGYTF
TRBJ2-4	NA	TRBV27	NA	TGTGCCAGCAGTTTATCAGTGACAACCCAGAACATTCAGTACTTC	CASSLSVTTQNIQYF
TRBJ2-5	NA	TRBV7-2	TRBD2	TGTGCCAGCAGCTTTCCCGGGACTAGCGGAGAAGAGACCCAGTACTTC	CASSFPGTSGEETQYF
TRBJ2-1	NA	TRBV7-2	TRBD1	TGTGCCAGCAGAGGACCGGGACAGAGTTACAATGAGCAGTTCTTC	CASRGPGQSYNEQFF
TRBJ2-3	NA	TRBV19	TRBD2	TGTGCCAGTAGACTAGCGGGAAAGACAGATACGCAGTATTTT	CASRLAGKTDTQYF
TRBJ2-7	NA	TRBV7-6	NA	TGTGCCAGCAGCTCCGGGACTCCCACCCGGTCGGAGCAGTACTTC	CASSSGTPTRSEQYF
TRBJ2-3	few	TRBV5-1	NA	TGCGCCAGCAGCTTTGGTAGCGGACACACAGATACGCAGTATTTT	CASSFGSGHTDTQYF
TRBJ1-3	NA	TRBV11-2	NA	TGTGCCAGCAGCGTCAGGGGCGCCCCTGGAAACACCATATATTTT	CASSVRGAPGNTIYF
TRBJ1-5	NA	TRBV6-1	NA	TGTGCCAGCAGTGAAGCATCAGGGGCTCGGCAGCCCCAGCATTTT	CASSEASGARQPQHF
TRBJ1-1	few	TRBV7-4	NA	TGTGCCAGCACCTGGAGGGTAAGGGCTTTCTTT	CASTWRVRAFF
TRBJ1-1	NA	TRBV6-5	NA	TGTGCCAGCAGGCTGACAGGAGGCACTGAAGCTTTCTTT	CASRLTGGTEAFF
TRBJ2-2	NA	TRBV3-1/TRBV3-2	NA	TGTGCCAGCAGCCGCCCGGACAGCCTTGGCACCGGGGAGCTGTTTTTT	CASSRPDSLGTGELFF
TRBJ1-6	NA	TRBV27	NA	TGTGCCAGCAGTTCGTTACAGGAGATAACATATAATTCACCCCTCCACTTT	CASSSLQEITYNSPLHF
TRBJ1-1	NA	TRBV29-1	NA	TGCAGCGTTGAAGCCCGGGGTGCATTTGAAGCTTTCTTT	CSVEARGAFEAFF